The clone carrying this T cell receptor (beta chain) was seen a few times. Its antigen remains unidentified. Trimming stripped 3 bases from V and 0 bases from J, with 6 bases between. Germline CDR1 reads SGHTA; CDR2 reads FQGNSA. The CDR3 has 13 residues. This specimen comes from a study of beta chain features in type 1 diabetes. Expressed TCRB transcripts were sequenced because the entire RNA isolate underwent reverse transcription. Here immunoSEQ multiplex PCR was the method, and the copy in TCRdb shows in-frame clones only, minus some. The profile shows nearly 350,000 clones, around 8% of them singletons. Points from the study as a whole: VDJ junctions from type 1 diabetes patients carried fewer insertions and larger deletions. The study found moderately but significantly shorter TCRB CDR3s in all four CD4+ subsets of Type 1 diabetes patients.

CD4+ cells of the naive, central memory, regulatory and stem cell-like memory types were sorted via CD45RO/CCR7/CD25/CD127/CD95/CD27. The V and J genes are TRBV7-2 and TRBJ2-7; D is unresolved. This clonotype was sampled from a woman aged 18-29 years in good health. The specimen sequenced was central memory CD4+ T cells from blood. For the CDR3, the DNA is TGTGCCAGCAGCTTTTCAGTCTCCTACGAGCAGTACTTC. It encodes CASSFSVSYEQYF.